Listed below are T cell receptor beta chains from one sample, sequenced in a study of blood T cell repertoires in COVID-19. Clones were sequenced by immunoSEQ multiplex PCR, and TCRdb holds only the in-frame ones, with some missing. The repertoire consists of fewer than 300,000 clones, with 75% to 95% occurring once and the leading ten covering approximately 2.5%. Sequencing input: peripheral blood. These receptor sequences come from a person between 18 and 35 years old with COVID-19, enrolled during active disease. Each CDR3 is given with its conserved first and last residue. The D gene is left open where the match is weak. Size is stated for part of the rows, as once, few or many counts, or as a class when the clone is expanded.

J gene | D gene | V gene | clone size | CDR3 DNA | CDR3 protein
TRBJ2-1 | NA | TRBV5-6 | NA | TGTGCCAGCAGCTTGGGGCACCCAAGCGGGCTTTACAATGAGCAGTTCTTC | CASSLGHPSGLYNEQFF
TRBJ1-1 | TRBD1 | TRBV5-1 | few | TGCGCCAGCAGCTACGGACAGGGCGGGATGAACACTGAAGCTTTCTTT | CASSYGQGGMNTEAFF
TRBJ2-1 | TRBD1 | TRBV5-4 | NA | TGTGCCAGCAGCTCGTTGTCAGGGGGCCCCTACAATGAGCAGTTCTTC | CASSSLSGGPYNEQFF
TRBJ2-1 | TRBD1 | TRBV13 | once | TGTGCCAGCACCTCGCCGGGACAGGGGGCCCATGAGCAGTTCTTC | CASTSPGQGAHEQFF
TRBJ1-2 | TRBD1 | TRBV18 | NA | TGTGCCAGCTCACAAGGAGGGGGCGCTACCTATGGCTACACCTTC | CASSQGGGATYGYTF
TRBJ1-2 | NA | TRBV27 | NA | TGTGCCAGCAGTTCACTATCTAATTTCGGACAGAGATATGGCTACACCTTC | CASSSLSNFGQRYGYTF
TRBJ2-7 | TRBD2 | TRBV2 | NA | TGTGCCAGCAGTGGGGGACTAGGGATCGAGCAGTACTTC | CASSGGLGIEQYF
TRBJ2-7 | TRBD2 | TRBV13 | NA | TGTGCCAGCAGCTTGCCGGGCGGGAGCTACGAGCAGTACTTC | CASSLPGGSYEQYF
TRBJ1-2 | NA | TRBV6-2/TRBV6-3 | NA | TGTGCCAGCAGTCGACGGGACTATGGCTACACCTTC | CASSRRDYGYTF
TRBJ1-1 | NA | TRBV2 | NA | TGTGCCAGCAGTGGACAACAGAACACTGAAGCTTTCTTT | CASSGQQNTEAFF
TRBJ1-2 | TRBD1 | TRBV27 | NA | TGTGCCAGCAGTTCGGACAGGGTTAACTATGGCTACACCTTC | CASSSDRVNYGYTF
TRBJ1-3 | NA | TRBV5-6 | NA | TGTGCCAGCAGCCCCCCAGGGGTCGGAAACACCATATATTTT | CASSPPGVGNTIYF
TRBJ1-2 | NA | TRBV6-5 | once | TGTGCCAGCAGTTACACAGGGTCCTATGGCTACACCTTC | CASSYTGSYGYTF
TRBJ1-5 | NA | TRBV2 | NA | TGTGCCAGCAGTCGCCTGGCGGGGGGGGCTCAGCCCCAGCATTTT | CASSRLAGGAQPQHF
TRBJ1-1 | NA | TRBV19 | NA | TGTGCCAGCGTCGCCCAAGGGGCTGAAGCTTTCTTT | CASVAQGAEAFF
TRBJ2-3 | TRBD1 | TRBV5-1 | NA | TGCGCCAGCAGCTTGGCCGGGGGGACAGGGGGCAGGCAAGATACGCAGTATTTT | CASSLAGGTGGRQDTQYF
TRBJ2-1 | NA | TRBV28 | NA | TGTGCCAGCGGCAGGGGCTACAATGAGCAGTTCTTC | CASGRGYNEQFF
TRBJ2-7 | TRBD2 | TRBV7-9 | few | TGTGCCAGCAGCCGCGGGACTAGCGGGGGCTCCTACGAGCAGTACTTC | CASSRGTSGGSYEQYF
TRBJ2-2 | TRBD2 | TRBV9 | NA | TGTGCCAGCAGCGTAGCTACACTAGCGGGAGCTAACGGGGAGCTGTTTTTT | CASSVATLAGANGELFF
TRBJ2-5 | TRBD1 | TRBV3-1/TRBV3-2 | once | TGTGCCAGCAGCCAAGATGGGACAGGGGGCCCCCAAGAGACCCAGTACTTC | CASSQDGTGGPQETQYF
TRBJ1-1 | TRBD1 | TRBV30 | NA | TGTGCCTGGGGGACAGGGGGCTTCACTGAAGCTTTCTTT | CAWGTGGFTEAFF
TRBJ2-5 | NA | TRBV28 | NA | TGTGCCAGCAGTTCGCAAAAGGGGGAGAACCAAGAGACCCAGTACTTC | CASSSQKGENQETQYF
TRBJ2-7 | TRBD2 | TRBV27 | NA | TGTGCCAGCAGTCCAGGACTAGCAGTTTACGAGCAGTACTTC | CASSPGLAVYEQYF
TRBJ2-7 | NA | TRBV7-9 | NA | TGTGCCAGCAAGCCCCGAAAACAGGGCCCCTACGAGCAGTACTTC | CASKPRKQGPYEQYF
TRBJ1-2 | TRBD1 | TRBV19 | once | TGTGCCAGTAGCTTGGGTACAGGGGTAAACTATGGCTACACCTTC | CASSLGTGVNYGYTF
TRBJ1-2 | TRBD1 | TRBV3-1/TRBV3-2 | few | TGTGCCAGCAGCCAACGTGACAGGGCTCCTAACTATGGCTACACCTTC | CASSQRDRAPNYGYTF
TRBJ1-2 | NA | TRBV15 | NA | TGTGCCACCAGCAGAGACAGGTCCTATGGCTACACCTTC | CATSRDRSYGYTF
TRBJ1-2 | NA | TRBV29-1 | NA | TGCAGCGTTGACCTTGGACAGACTAACTATGGCTACACCTTC | CSVDLGQTNYGYTF
TRBJ1-3 | NA | TRBV7-2 | NA | TGTGCCAGCAGCTACAGGGTCTCTGGAAACACCATATATTTT | CASSYRVSGNTIYF
TRBJ2-3 | TRBD2 | TRBV4-1 | NA | TGCGCCAGCAGCCAAGGACTAGCGGGAGGGGACACAGATACGCAGTATTTT | CASSQGLAGGDTDTQYF
TRBJ2-3 | TRBD2 | TRBV4-1 | NA | TGCGCCAGCAGCCCAGCGCTAGCGGGGCGCACAGATACGCAGTATTTT | CASSPALAGRTDTQYF
TRBJ1-1 | TRBD1 | TRBV15 | NA | TGTGCCACCAGCAGACGGACAGGACCGGACACTGAAGCTTTCTTT | CATSRRTGPDTEAFF
TRBJ1-3 | NA | TRBV12-2 | NA | TGTGCAAGTCGCTTACTCGACAGGCCCGGAAACACCATATATTTT | CASRLLDRPGNTIYF
TRBJ2-3 | TRBD1 | TRBV24-1 | NA | TGTGCCACCAGTGACCCAAGACAGGGTAGCACAGATACGCAGTATTTT | CATSDPRQGSTDTQYF
TRBJ2-6 | TRBD2 | TRBV30 | NA | TGTGCCTGGAGGTCGGGGGGGGAGATATCTGGGGCCAACGTCCTGACTTTC | CAWRSGGEISGANVLTF
TRBJ1-1 | NA | TRBV10-3 | NA | TGTGCCATCAGTGAGGCAGTCCTCAACACTGAAGCTTTCTTT | CAISEAVLNTEAFF
TRBJ1-3 | TRBD1 | TRBV28 | once | TGTGCCAGCAGTCTGACAGGGGGCAAATACACCATATATTTT | CASSLTGGKYTIYF
TRBJ2-3 | NA | TRBV18 | NA | TGTGCCAGCTCACCACTAGCGTCTAGCACAGATACGCAGTATTTT | CASSPLASSTDTQYF
TRBJ1-2 | NA | TRBV7-2 | NA | TGTGCCAGCAGCTCTTCAGGGCTCCCTCGTGCCTTC | CASSSSGLPRAF
TRBJ1-1 | NA | TRBV9 | NA | TGTGCCAGCAGCCTTTCGGGGGTGGACACTGAAGCTTTCTTT | CASSLSGVDTEAFF
TRBJ2-1 | NA | TRBV10-1 | NA | TGCGCCAGCAGTGAGTCGAACAGGGACCATTCTCCTTTATCCTACAATGAGCAGTTCTTC | CASSESNRDHSPLSYNEQFF
TRBJ2-2 | NA | TRBV6-5 | NA | TGTGCCAGCACTAGAACTTTGAACACCGGGGAGCTGTTTTTT | CASTRTLNTGELFF
TRBJ1-5 | NA | TRBV19 | NA | TGTGCCAGTAGTATAGAGACAGTGAGTAGCAATCAGCCCCAGCATTTT | CASSIETVSSNQPQHF
TRBJ1-2 | TRBD1 | TRBV9 | NA | TGTGCCAGCAGCGTAGAGGACAGGGCGCCAGGGGGCTACACCTTC | CASSVEDRAPGGYTF
TRBJ1-2 | NA | TRBV21-1 | NA | TGTGCCAGAGATGGGAGTCGTCCAGGACAGGGTGACTATGGCTACACCTTC | CARDGSRPGQGDYGYTF
TRBJ2-7 | TRBD2 | TRBV28 | NA | TGTGCCGCGGGGGATGTTAGCTCCTACGAGCAGTACTTC | CAAGDVSSYEQYF
TRBJ1-5 | NA | TRBV19 | NA | TGTGCCAGTAGTACTCCCGATAGATATAGCAATCAGCCCCAGCATTTT | CASSTPDRYSNQPQHF
TRBJ1-6 | TRBD1 | TRBV5-8 | NA | TGTGCCAGCACCCCGGGACAGGGCATAGGAAATTCACCCCTCCACTTT | CASTPGQGIGNSPLHF
TRBJ1-2 | NA | TRBV5-4 | NA | TGTGCCAGCAGCTTGGAAGCGGCAGGATCTTATGGCTACACCTTC | CASSLEAAGSYGYTF
TRBJ1-4 | NA | TRBV28 | NA | TGTGCCAGCAGTTTACCAGGAGACAGTAATGAAAAACTGTTTTTT | CASSLPGDSNEKLFF
TRBJ1-3 | NA | TRBV7-9 | NA | TGTGCCAGCAAGTCGAGTGAGATCACCATATATTTT | CASKSSEITIYF
TRBJ1-4 | TRBD1 | TRBV5-4 | NA | TGTGCCAGCAGCCGCGAACAGGGGGCTGCAACTAATGAAAAACTGTTTTTT | CASSREQGAATNEKLFF
TRBJ1-4 | NA | TRBV7-9 | once | TGTGCCAGCATCCCATCCGGGGGTTGGGAGGAAAAACTGTTTTTT | CASIPSGGWEEKLFF
TRBJ2-1 | TRBD2 | TRBV6-2/TRBV6-3 | NA | TGTGCCAGCAGTTACGGACTAGCGGGTCCTGAGCAGTTCTTC | CASSYGLAGPEQFF